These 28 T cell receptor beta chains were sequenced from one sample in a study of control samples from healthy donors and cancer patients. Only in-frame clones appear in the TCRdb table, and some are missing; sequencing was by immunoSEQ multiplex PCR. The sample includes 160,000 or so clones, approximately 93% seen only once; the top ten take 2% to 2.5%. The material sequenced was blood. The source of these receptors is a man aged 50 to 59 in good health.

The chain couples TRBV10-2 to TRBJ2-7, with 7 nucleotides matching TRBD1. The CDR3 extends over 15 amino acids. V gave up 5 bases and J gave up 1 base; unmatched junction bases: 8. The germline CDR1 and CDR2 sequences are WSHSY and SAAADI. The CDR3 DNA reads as TGCGCCAGCAGTAGACAGGGCGTTATATCCTACGAGCAGTACTTC. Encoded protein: CASSRQGVISYEQYF.

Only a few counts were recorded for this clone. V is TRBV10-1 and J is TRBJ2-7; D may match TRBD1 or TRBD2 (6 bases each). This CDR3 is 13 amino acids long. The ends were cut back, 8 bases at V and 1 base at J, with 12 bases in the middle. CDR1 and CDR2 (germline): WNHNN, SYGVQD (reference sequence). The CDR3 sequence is CASAGTQSYEQYF. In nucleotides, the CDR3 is TGCGCCAGCGCGGGGACACAGTCCTACGAGCAGTACTTC.

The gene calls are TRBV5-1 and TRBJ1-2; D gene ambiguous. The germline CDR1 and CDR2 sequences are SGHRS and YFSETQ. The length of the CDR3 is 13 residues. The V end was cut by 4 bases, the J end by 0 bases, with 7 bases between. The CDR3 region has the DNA TGCGCCAGCAGCCTGAGCACTAACTATGGCTACACCTTC. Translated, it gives CASSLSTNYGYTF.

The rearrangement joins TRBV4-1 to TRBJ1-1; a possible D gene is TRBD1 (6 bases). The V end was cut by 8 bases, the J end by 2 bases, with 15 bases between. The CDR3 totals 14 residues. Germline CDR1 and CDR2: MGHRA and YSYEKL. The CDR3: CASAGQRDNTEAFF. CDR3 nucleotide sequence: TGCGCCAGCGCCGGACAGCGAGATAACACTGAAGCTTTCTTT.

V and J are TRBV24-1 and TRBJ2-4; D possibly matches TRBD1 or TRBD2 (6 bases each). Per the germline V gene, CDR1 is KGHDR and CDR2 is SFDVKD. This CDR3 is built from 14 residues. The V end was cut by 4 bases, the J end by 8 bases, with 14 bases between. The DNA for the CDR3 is TGTGCCACCAGTGAGTCGGGGGCGCCGGACATTCAGTACTTC. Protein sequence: CATSESGAPDIQYF.

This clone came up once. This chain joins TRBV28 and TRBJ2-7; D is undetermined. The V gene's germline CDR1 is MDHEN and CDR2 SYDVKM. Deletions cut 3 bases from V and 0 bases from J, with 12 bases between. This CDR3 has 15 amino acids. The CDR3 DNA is TGTGCCAGCAGTTTCGACACCTTGAGCTCCTACGAGCAGTACTTC. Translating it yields CASSFDTLSSYEQYF. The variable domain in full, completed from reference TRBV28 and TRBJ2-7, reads DVKVTQSSRYLVKRTGEKVFLECVQDMDHENMFWYRQDPGLGLRLIYFSYDVKMKEKGDIPEGYSVSREKKERFSLILESASTNQTSMYLCASSFDTLSSYEQYFGPGTRLTVT.

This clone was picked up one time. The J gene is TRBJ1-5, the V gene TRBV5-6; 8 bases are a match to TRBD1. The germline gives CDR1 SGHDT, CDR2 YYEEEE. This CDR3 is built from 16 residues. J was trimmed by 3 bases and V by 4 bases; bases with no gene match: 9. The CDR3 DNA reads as TGTGCCAGCAGCCCATACGACAGGGGCCCCAATCAGCCCCAGCATTTT. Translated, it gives CASSPYDRGPNQPQHF.

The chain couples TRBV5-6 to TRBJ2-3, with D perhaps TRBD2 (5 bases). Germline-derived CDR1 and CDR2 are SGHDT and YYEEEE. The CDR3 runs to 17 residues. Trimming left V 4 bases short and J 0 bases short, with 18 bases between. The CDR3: CASSPGFMAASTDTQYF. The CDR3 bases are TGTGCCAGCAGCCCGGGATTCATGGCGGCGAGCACAGATACGCAGTATTTT.

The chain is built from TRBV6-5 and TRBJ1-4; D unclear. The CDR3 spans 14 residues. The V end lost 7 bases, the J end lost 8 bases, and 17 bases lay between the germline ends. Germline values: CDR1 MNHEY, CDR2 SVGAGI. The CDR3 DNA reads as TGTGCCAGCACCTACCGGGCCCAGAGGGAAAAACTGTTTTTT. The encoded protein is CASTYRAQREKLFF.

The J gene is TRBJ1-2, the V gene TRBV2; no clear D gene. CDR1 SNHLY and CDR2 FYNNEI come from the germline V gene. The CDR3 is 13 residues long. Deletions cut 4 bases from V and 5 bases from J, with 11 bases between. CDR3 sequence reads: CASSVSLGYGYTF. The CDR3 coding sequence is TGTGCCAGCAGTGTCAGTTTAGGGTATGGCTACACCTTC.

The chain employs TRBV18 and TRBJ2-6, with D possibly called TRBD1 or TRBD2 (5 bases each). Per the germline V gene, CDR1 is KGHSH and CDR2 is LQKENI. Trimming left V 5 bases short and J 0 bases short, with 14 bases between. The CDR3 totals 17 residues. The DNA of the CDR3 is TGTGCCAGCTCATCGACTACAGGACTCTCTGGGGCCAACGTCCTGACTTTC. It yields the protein CASSSTTGLSGANVLTF.

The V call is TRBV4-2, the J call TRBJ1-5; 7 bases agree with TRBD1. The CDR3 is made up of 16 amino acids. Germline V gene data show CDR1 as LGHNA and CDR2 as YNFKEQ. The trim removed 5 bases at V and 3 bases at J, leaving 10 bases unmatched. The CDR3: CASSAQGPIVNQPQHF. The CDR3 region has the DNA TGTGCCAGCAGCGCACAGGGGCCGATAGTCAATCAGCCCCAGCATTTT.

CDR3 residues: CASSPRTATNEKLFF. The CDR3 bases are TGTGCCAGCAGCCCTCGGACAGCGACTAATGAAAAACTGTTTTTT. The chain couples TRBV7-9 to TRBJ1-4, with D perhaps matching TRBD1 (6 bases). The CDR3 spans 15 residues. Trimming took off 5 bases at V and 2 bases at J, with 12 bases between the two ends. Germline CDR1 reads SEHNR; CDR2 reads FQNEAQ (reference sequence).

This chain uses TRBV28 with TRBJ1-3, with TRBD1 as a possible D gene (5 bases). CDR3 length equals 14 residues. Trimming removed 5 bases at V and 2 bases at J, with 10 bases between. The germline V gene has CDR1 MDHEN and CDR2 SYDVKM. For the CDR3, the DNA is TGTGCCAGCAGTCTGATGACAGCTGGAAACACCATATATTTT. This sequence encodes CASSLMTAGNTIYF.

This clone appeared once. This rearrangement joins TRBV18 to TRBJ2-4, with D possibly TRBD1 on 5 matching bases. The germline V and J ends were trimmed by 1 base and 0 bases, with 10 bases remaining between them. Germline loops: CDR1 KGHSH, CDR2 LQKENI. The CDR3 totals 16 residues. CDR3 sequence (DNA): TGTGCCAGCTCACCACAGGGGCTGTTAGCCAAAAACATTCAGTACTTC. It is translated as CASSPQGLLAKNIQYF. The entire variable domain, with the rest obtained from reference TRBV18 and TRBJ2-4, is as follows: NAGVMQNPRHLVRRRGQEARLRCSPMKGHSHVYWYRQLPEEGLKFMVYLQKENIIDESGMPKERFSAEFPKEGPSILRIQQVVRGDSAAYFCASSPQGLLAKNIQYFGAGTRLSVL.

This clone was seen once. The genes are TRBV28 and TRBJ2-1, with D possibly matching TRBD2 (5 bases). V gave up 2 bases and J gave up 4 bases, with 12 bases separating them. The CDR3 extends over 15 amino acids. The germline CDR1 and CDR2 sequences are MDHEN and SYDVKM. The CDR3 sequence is CASSLLGMGYNEQFF. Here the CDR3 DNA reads TGTGCCAGCAGTTTACTCGGGATGGGGTACAATGAGCAGTTCTTC.

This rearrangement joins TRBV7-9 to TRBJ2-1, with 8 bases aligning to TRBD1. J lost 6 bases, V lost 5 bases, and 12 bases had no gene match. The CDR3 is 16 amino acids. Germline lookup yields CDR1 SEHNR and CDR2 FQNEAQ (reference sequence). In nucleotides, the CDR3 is TGTGCCAGCAGCAGCCCTCGAGGACAGGGACTCAATGAGCAGTTCTTC. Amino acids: CASSSPRGQGLNEQFF.

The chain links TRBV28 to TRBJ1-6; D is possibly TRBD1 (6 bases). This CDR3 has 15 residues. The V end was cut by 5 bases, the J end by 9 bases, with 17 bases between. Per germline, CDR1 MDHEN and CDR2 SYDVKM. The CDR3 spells CASSLLEGDLSPLHF. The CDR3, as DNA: TGTGCCAGCAGTCTCCTGGAGGGGGACCTTTCACCCCTCCACTTT.

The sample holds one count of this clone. CDR3 in amino acids: CASSLRLAGLDEQFF. Here the CDR3 DNA reads TGTGCCAGCAGCTTGCGTCTAGCGGGATTGGATGAGCAGTTCTTC. The V call is TRBV11-1, the J call TRBJ2-1, with 9 bases identical to TRBD2. The length of the CDR3 is 15 residues. Germline V gives CDR1 SGHAT, CDR2 FQDESV (reference sequence). V lost 3 bases and J lost 8; bases outside the gene matches: 8.

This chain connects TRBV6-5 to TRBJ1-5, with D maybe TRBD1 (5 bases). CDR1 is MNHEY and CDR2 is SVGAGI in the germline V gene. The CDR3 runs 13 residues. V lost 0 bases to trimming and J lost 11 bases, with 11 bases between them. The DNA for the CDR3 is TGTGCCAGCAGTTACTCGAGACAGAGCGCCCAGCATTTT. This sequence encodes CASSYSRQSAQHF.

The CDR3 here is CAPKRTSSSYEQYF. The CDR3 coding sequence is TGCGCCCCCAAGCGGACTAGCAGCTCCTACGAGCAGTACTTC. The chain has TRBV10-1 and TRBJ2-7; 8 positions agree with TRBD2. Trimming cost V 11 bases and J 0 bases; bases outside gene matches: 9. The CDR3 sequence is 14 residues long. Germline V CDR1 and CDR2: WNHNN, SYGVQD (reference sequence).

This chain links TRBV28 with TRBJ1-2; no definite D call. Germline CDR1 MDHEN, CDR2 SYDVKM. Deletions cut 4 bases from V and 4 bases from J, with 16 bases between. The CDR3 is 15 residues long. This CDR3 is CASSSPGLIGYGYTF. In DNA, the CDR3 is TGTGCCAGCAGTTCCCCCGGACTCATAGGCTATGGCTACACCTTC.

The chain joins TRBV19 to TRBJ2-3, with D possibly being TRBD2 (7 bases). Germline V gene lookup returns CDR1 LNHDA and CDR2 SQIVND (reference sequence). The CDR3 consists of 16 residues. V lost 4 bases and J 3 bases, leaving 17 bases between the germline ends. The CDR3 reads CASSKRGAGQTDTQYF. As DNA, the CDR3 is TGTGCCAGTAGTAAACGGGGGGCAGGCCAGACAGATACGCAGTATTTT.

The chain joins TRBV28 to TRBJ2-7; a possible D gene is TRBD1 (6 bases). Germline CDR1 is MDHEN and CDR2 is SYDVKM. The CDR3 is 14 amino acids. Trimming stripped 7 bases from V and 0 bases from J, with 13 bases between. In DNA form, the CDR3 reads TGTGCCAGCACCCTCGGGGACACCTCCTACGAGCAGTACTTC. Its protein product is CASTLGDTSYEQYF.

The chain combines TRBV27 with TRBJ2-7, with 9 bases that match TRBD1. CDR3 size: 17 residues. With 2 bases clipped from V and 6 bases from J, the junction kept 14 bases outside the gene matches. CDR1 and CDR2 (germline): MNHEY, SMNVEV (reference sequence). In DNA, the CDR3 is TGTGCCAGCAGTTTAAAGGTCTGGGGACAGGGTAACCCCGAGCAGTACTTC. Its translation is CASSLKVWGQGNPEQYF.

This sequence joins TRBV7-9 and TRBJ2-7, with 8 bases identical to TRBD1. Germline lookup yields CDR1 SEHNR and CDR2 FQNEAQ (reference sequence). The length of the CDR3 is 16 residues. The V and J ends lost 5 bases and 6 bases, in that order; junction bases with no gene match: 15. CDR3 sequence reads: CASSRETGDRPGEQYF. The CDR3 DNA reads TGTGCCAGCAGCAGAGAGACAGGGGATCGTCCTGGCGAGCAGTACTTC.

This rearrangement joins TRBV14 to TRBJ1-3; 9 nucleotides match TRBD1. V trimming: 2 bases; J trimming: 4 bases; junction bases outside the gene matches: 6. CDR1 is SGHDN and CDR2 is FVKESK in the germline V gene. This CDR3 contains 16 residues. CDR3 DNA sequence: TGTGCCAGCAGCCAACTACAGGGGGCACGAGGAAACACCATATATTTT. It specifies CASSQLQGARGNTIYF.

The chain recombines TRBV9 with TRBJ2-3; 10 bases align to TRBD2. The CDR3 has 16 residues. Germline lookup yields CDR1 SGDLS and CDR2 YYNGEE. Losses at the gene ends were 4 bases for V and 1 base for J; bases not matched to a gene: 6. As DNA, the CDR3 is TGTGCCAGCAGCCCTCGCGGGACTAGCGGCACAGATACGCAGTATTTT. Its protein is CASSPRGTSGTDTQYF.